These 25 T cell receptor beta chains came from one sample sequenced in a study of shared clonotypes between healthy human individuals. Sequencing used immunoSEQ multiplex PCR; TCRdb keeps in-frame clones, though not all of them. The sample contains more than 2,000,000 clones, 93% of which appear only once. The source material was naive CD4+ T cells from PBMCs. The subset denotes: CD45RA+ positively selected. These TCRs come from a man between 18 and 35 years old in good health. Some clones in this sample may be carry-over from other donors' samples.

The chain joins TRBV5-1 to TRBJ2-7; D assignment may be TRBD1 or TRBD2 (6 bases each). V lost 0 bases and J 6 bases, leaving 16 bases between the germline ends. This CDR3 has 15 residues. Germline V CDR1 and CDR2: SGHRS, YFSETQ. DNA for the CDR3: TGCGCCAGCAGCTTGGCCGAGGGGGGTGGTACCGAGCAGTACTTC. Protein: CASSLAEGGGTEQYF.

The chain carries TRBV5-1 and TRBJ1-1; D remains ambiguous. Germline lookup yields CDR1 SGHRS and CDR2 YFSETQ. V lost 3 bases and J lost 1, with 10 bases in between. The CDR3 extends over 14 amino acids. In DNA, the CDR3 is TGCGCCAGCAGCTATGGACCTTCGAACACTGAAGCTTTCTTT. This sequence encodes CASSYGPSNTEAFF.

The genes are TRBV6-6 and TRBJ2-7; no firm D call. CDR1 and CDR2 from the germline V gene are MNHNY and SVGAGI (reference sequence). The CDR3 is made up of 12 amino acids. The ends were cut back, 2 bases at V and 4 bases at J, with 6 bases in the middle. The DNA of the CDR3 is TGTGCCAGCAGTTACCCTAAATACGAGCAGTACTTC. Protein: CASSYPKYEQYF.

The chain couples TRBV7-8 to TRBJ1-2; D perhaps matches TRBD1 (6 bases). CDR3 length: 14 residues. Per the germline V gene, CDR1 is SGHVS and CDR2 is FQNEAQ. Trimming removed 0 bases at V and 4 bases at J, with 9 bases between. The CDR3 reads CASSLALGGYGYTF. Written as DNA, the CDR3 is TGTGCCAGCAGCTTAGCGCTAGGGGGCTATGGCTACACCTTC. The entire variable domain, with the rest obtained from reference TRBV7-8 and TRBJ1-2, is as follows: GAGVSQSPRYKVAKRGQDVALRCDPISGHVSLFWYQQALGQGPEFLTYFQNEAQLDKSGLPSDRFFAERPEGSVSTLKIQRTQQEDSAVYLCASSLALGGYGYTFGSGTRLTVV.

Concerning this clone itself: The same CDR3 also results from other DNA sequences found in this sample. The gene calls are TRBV9 and TRBJ2-1; D is unresolved. CDR3 length: 13 amino acids. V was clipped by 0 bases and J by 6 bases, with 7 bases between them. Germline CDR1 SGDLS, CDR2 YYNGEE. The CDR3 sequence is CASSVGPGNEQFF. CDR3 bases: TGTGCCAGCAGCGTAGGGCCTGGCAATGAGCAGTTCTTC.

The chain uses TRBV7-3 and TRBJ2-1; 14 nucleotides match TRBD2. V lost 5 bases to trimming and J lost 0 bases; unmatched junction nucleotides: 9. Looked up from germline, CDR1 is SGHTA and CDR2 is FQGTGA. The CDR3 contains 19 residues. The CDR3 nucleotides read TGTGCCAGCAGCCGGCCGGGACTAGCGGGGGCAAGCTCCTACAATGAGCAGTTCTTC. Its translation: CASSRPGLAGASSYNEQFF. Complete variable domain (other parts from reference TRBV7-3 and TRBJ2-1): GAGVSQTPSNKVTEKGKYVELRCDPISGHTALYWYRQSLGQGPEFLIYFQGTGAADDSGLPNDRFFAVRPEGSVSTLKIQRTERGDSAVYLCASSRPGLAGASSYNEQFFGPGTRLTVL.

As regards this clone: The same CDR3 arises from other DNA sequences in this sample as well. The chain uses TRBV18 and TRBJ1-2; weak D call: TRBD1 (6 bases). Germline V gene lookup returns CDR1 KGHSH and CDR2 LQKENI. This CDR3 has 14 residues. V was clipped by 0 bases and J by 4 bases, with 9 bases between them. The CDR3 DNA is TGTGCCAGCTCACCACCGGGGGGCTTCTATGGCTACACCTTC. The encoded protein is CASSPPGGFYGYTF.

This clone has more than one count but fewer than ten. The V gene is TRBV7-3, the J gene TRBJ1-5; D gene uncertain. The V end was cut by 5 bases, the J end by 7 bases, with 15 bases between. The CDR3 has 14 residues. Looked up from germline, CDR1 is SGHTA and CDR2 is FQGTGA. The DNA for the CDR3 is TGTGCCAGCAGCCCGAGCGGGGTTGGGCAGCCCCAGCATTTT. Protein: CASSPSGVGQPQHF.

CDR3 region: CASTSLGGTYEQYF. The DNA of the CDR3 is TGTGCCAGCACTTCTCTGGGCGGAACCTACGAGCAGTACTTC. J is TRBJ2-7 and V is TRBV6-6, with D hard to call. From germline, CDR1 is MNHNY and CDR2 SVGAGI (reference sequence). This CDR3 has 14 residues. The ends were cut back, 7 bases at V and 2 bases at J, with 15 bases in the middle.

This clone was recorded only once. The V and J genes are TRBV6-5 and TRBJ2-2, with D unclear. The ends were cut back, 0 bases at V and 0 bases at J, with 8 bases in the middle. CDR1 MNHEY and CDR2 SVGAGI come from the germline V gene. CDR3 size: 16 residues. The CDR3 sequence: CASSYSLRPNTGELFF. DNA of the CDR3: TGTGCCAGCAGTTACTCCTTGCGACCGAACACCGGGGAGCTGTTTTTT.

The chain employs TRBV5-1 and TRBJ2-3, with TRBD1 identical over 9 bases. Germline trimming cut 4 bases from V and 4 bases from J; bases unmatched to any gene: 10. Germline lookup yields CDR1 SGHRS and CDR2 YFSETQ. The CDR3 has 16 residues. The CDR3: CASSRMGQGPADTQYF. In nucleotides, the CDR3 is TGCGCCAGCAGCCGAATGGGACAGGGACCCGCAGATACGCAGTATTTT.

This clone showed up just once. This chain connects TRBV5-1 to TRBJ2-1; D gene unclear. Germline V gives CDR1 SGHRS, CDR2 YFSETQ. The CDR3 extends over 13 amino acids. The germline V and J ends were trimmed by 1 base and 6 bases, with 8 bases remaining between them. CDR3 in amino acids: CASSLLRSNEQFF. The DNA of the CDR3 is TGCGCCAGCAGCTTGTTGAGGTCCAATGAGCAGTTCTTC.

A remark on this clone: The same CDR3 arises from other DNA sequences in this sample as well. The gene calls are TRBV30 and TRBJ2-3; D tentatively fits TRBD1 or TRBD2 (5 bases each). Germline CDR1 is GTSNPN and CDR2 is SVGIG (reference sequence). Trimming stripped 1 base from V and 3 bases from J, with 5 bases between. CDR3 length: 12 amino acids. CDR3 sequence: CAWSGGTDTQYF. The CDR3 coding sequence is TGTGCCTGGAGTGGGGGGACAGATACGCAGTATTTT.

The chain carries TRBV7-2 and TRBJ1-1; 8 bases fit TRBD1. The CDR3 is 16 amino acids. Unmatched junction bases numbered 8, after V lost 3 bases and J lost 2 bases. Germline V gene lookup returns CDR1 SGHTA and CDR2 FQGNSA. The CDR3 reads CASSFPGTGINTEAFF. CDR3 coding DNA: TGTGCCAGCAGCTTTCCGGGGACAGGAATCAACACTGAAGCTTTCTTT.

Regarding this clone: This sample includes further DNA sequences coding for the same CDR3. The chain links TRBV7-9 to TRBJ1-1, with 8 bases matching TRBD1. There are 14 residues in the CDR3. V shed 5 bases and J 5 bases; nucleotides not matched to a gene: 7. Germline V gives CDR1 SEHNR, CDR2 FQNEAQ (reference sequence). The CDR3 sequence is CASSRQGAGTEAFF. The CDR3 coding sequence is TGTGCCAGCAGCCGTCAGGGGGCAGGGACTGAAGCTTTCTTT.

The chain is built from TRBV7-2 and TRBJ1-5; D remains ambiguous. The CDR3 extends over 16 amino acids. Germline CDR1 is SGHTA and CDR2 is FQGNSA. V lost 1 base to trimming and J lost 1 base, with 11 bases between them. CDR3 nucleotide sequence: TGTGCCAGCAGCTTAGTCTGGGTTGCGAGCAATCAGCCCCAGCATTTT. Amino acid sequence: CASSLVWVASNQPQHF. Drawing the rest from reference TRBV7-2 and TRBJ1-5, the complete variable domain is GAGVSQSPSNKVTEKGKDVELRCDPISGHTALYWYRQSLGQGLEFLIYFQGNSAPDKSGLPSDRFSAERTGGSVSTLTIQRTQQEDSAVYLCASSLVWVASNQPQHFGDGTRLSIL.

The rearrangement joins TRBV6-5 to TRBJ1-2, with TRBD1 identical over 7 bases. V lost 6 bases and J lost 5; bases outside the gene matches: 9. The CDR3 consists of 14 residues. Germline values: CDR1 MNHEY, CDR2 SVGAGI. The CDR3 here is CASRGDRVLYGYTF. In DNA, the CDR3 is TGTGCCAGCAGGGGTGACAGGGTCCTGTATGGCTACACCTTC.

The CDR3: CASSPTGVAEQYF. The CDR3 region has the DNA TGTGCCAGCAGCCCGACAGGGGTGGCCGAGCAGTACTTC. The rearrangement links TRBV7-8 to TRBJ2-7; 8 bases are shared with TRBD1. Germline CDR1 SGHVS, CDR2 FQNEAQ. The CDR3 is 13 residues long. With V trimmed by 5 bases and J by 6 bases, 6 bases remained unmatched. The entire variable domain, with the rest obtained from reference TRBV7-8 and TRBJ2-7, is as follows: GAGVSQSPRYKVAKRGQDVALRCDPISGHVSLFWYQQALGQGPEFLTYFQNEAQLDKSGLPSDRFFAERPEGSVSTLKIQRTQQEDSAVYLCASSPTGVAEQYFGPGTRLTVT.

The chain links TRBV9 to TRBJ1-3, with 9 bases that match TRBD1. Germline V gives CDR1 SGDLS, CDR2 YYNGEE. The CDR3 loop spans 16 amino acids. V was pared by 2 bases and J by 6 bases, with 9 bases of the junction left unmatched. DNA for the CDR3: TGTGCCAGCAGCGTCCGCGGGACAGGGATTACAAACACCATATATTTT. Its protein is CASSVRGTGITNTIYF.

This chain joins TRBV5-1 and TRBJ1-4, with TRBD1 matching 7 bases. The V and J ends lost 4 bases and 5 bases, in that order; junction bases with no gene match: 11. This CDR3 spans 16 amino acids. The V gene's germline CDR1 is SGHRS and CDR2 YFSETQ. CDR3 sequence (DNA): TGCGCCAGCAGCCACCGGGAAGGGGGCTTGAATGAAAAACTGTTTTTT. It specifies CASSHREGGLNEKLFF.

In the case of this clone: Other DNA sequences within the sample encode an identical CDR3. The genes are TRBV5-1 and TRBJ2-1; D is unresolved. Germline-derived CDR1 and CDR2 are SGHRS and YFSETQ. The ends were cut back, 2 bases at V and 1 base at J, with 4 bases in the middle. The CDR3 loop spans 13 amino acids. The CDR3, as DNA: TGCGCCAGCAGCTTAGGGTCCTACAATGAGCAGTTCTTC. Its translation: CASSLGSYNEQFF. Based on the CDR3 plus reference TRBV5-1 and TRBJ2-1, the full variable domain is KAGVTQTPRYLIKTRGQQVTLSCSPISGHRSVSWYQQTPGQGLQFLFEYFSETQRNKGNFPGRFSGRQFSNSRSEMNVSTLELGDSALYLCASSLGSYNEQFFGPGTRLTVL.

V and J are TRBV15 and TRBJ1-4; D is undetermined. CDR1 LNHNV and CDR2 YYDKDF come from the germline V gene (reference sequence). The V end was cut by 5 bases, the J end by 8 bases, with 18 bases between. The CDR3 consists of 15 residues. The CDR3 loop is CATSRLPGSPEKLFF. For the CDR3, the DNA is TGTGCCACCAGCCGACTCCCCGGGAGCCCAGAAAAACTGTTTTTT.

This rearrangement joins TRBV28 to TRBJ2-1; TRBD2 agrees at 9 bases. The V segment lost 1 base and the J segment 5 bases; nucleotides outside the gene matches: 6. The CDR3 spans 16 residues. CDR1 is MDHEN, CDR2 SYDVKM, per germline. CDR3 sequence: CASSLSASGKNNEQFF. The CDR3 coding sequence is TGTGCCAGCAGTTTATCTGCTAGCGGGAAAAACAATGAGCAGTTCTTC.

The DNA for the CDR3 is TGTGCCAGCAGCTACCGGACAGGATTCCAAGAGCAGTTCTTC. Translation gives CASSYRTGFQEQFF. The chain joins TRBV7-9 to TRBJ2-1; 7 nucleotides line up with TRBD1. The junction had 10 bases not matched to a gene; V was cut back by 4 bases and J by 10 bases. The CDR3 has 14 amino acids. Germline V gene sequence: CDR1 SEHNR, CDR2 FQNEAQ (reference sequence).

This sequence joins TRBV30 and TRBJ1-1; D is unresolved. Per the germline V gene, CDR1 is GTSNPN and CDR2 is SVGIG (reference sequence). This CDR3 has 14 residues. V was trimmed by 4 bases and J by 0 bases, leaving 12 bases between them. The CDR3 bases are TGTGCCTGGACCCTCGGACCGGTGAACACTGAAGCTTTCTTT. It is translated as CAWTLGPVNTEAFF.